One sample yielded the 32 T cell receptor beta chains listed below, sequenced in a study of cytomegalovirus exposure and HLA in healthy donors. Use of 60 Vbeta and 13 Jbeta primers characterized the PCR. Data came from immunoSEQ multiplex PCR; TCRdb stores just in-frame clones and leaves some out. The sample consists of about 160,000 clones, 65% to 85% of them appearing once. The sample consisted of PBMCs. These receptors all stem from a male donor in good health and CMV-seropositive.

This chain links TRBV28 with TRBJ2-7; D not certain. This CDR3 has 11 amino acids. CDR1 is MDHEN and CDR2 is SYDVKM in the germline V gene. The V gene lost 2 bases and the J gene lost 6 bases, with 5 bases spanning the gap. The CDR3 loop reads CASSLNGEQYF. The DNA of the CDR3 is TGTGCCAGCAGTTTAAACGGCGAGCAGTACTTC.

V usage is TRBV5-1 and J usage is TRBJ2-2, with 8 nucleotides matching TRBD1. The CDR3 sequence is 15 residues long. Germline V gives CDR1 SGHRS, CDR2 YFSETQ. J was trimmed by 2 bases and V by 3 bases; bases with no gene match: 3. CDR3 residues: CASSWGQANTGELFF. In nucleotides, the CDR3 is TGCGCCAGCAGCTGGGGACAGGCCAACACCGGGGAGCTGTTTTTT.

CDR3 coding DNA: TGTGCCATCGGGGCCAATGAAAAACTGTTTTTT. Its protein is CAIGANEKLFF. This rearrangement joins TRBV10-3 to TRBJ1-4; a weak D match, TRBD1 (5 bases). Germline CDR1 reads ENHRY; CDR2 reads SYGVKD. V gave up 8 bases and J gave up 5 bases, with 6 bases separating them. The CDR3 has 11 residues.

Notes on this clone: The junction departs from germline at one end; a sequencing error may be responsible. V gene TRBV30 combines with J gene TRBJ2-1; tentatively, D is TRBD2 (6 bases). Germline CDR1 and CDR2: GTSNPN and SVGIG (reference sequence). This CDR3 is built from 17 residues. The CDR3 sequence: CAWILRGSGISYNGQFF. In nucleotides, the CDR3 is TGTGCCTGGATCTTACGGGGGTCCGGGATCTCCTACAATGGGCAGTTCTTC.

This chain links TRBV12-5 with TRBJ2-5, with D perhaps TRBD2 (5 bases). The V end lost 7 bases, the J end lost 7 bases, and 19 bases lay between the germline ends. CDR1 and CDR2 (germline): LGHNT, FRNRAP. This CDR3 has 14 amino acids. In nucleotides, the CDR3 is TGTGCTAGTGCCCTGGGAGAAAGGCCGGGGACCCAGTACTTC. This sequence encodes CASALGERPGTQYF.

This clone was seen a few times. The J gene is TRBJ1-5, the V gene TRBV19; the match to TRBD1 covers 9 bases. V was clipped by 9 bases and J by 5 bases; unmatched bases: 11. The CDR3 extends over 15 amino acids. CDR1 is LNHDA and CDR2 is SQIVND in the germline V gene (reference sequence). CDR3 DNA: TGTGCCAGCAAAGGGACAGGGCTAGTTCATCAGCCCCAGCATTTT. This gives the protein CASKGTGLVHQPQHF. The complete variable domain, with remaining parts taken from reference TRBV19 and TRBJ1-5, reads DGGITQSPKYLFRKEGQNVTLSCEQNLNHDAMYWYRQDPGQGLRLIYYSQIVNDFQKGDIAEGYSVSREKKESFPLTVTSAQKNPTAFYLCASKGTGLVHQPQHFGDGTRLSIL.

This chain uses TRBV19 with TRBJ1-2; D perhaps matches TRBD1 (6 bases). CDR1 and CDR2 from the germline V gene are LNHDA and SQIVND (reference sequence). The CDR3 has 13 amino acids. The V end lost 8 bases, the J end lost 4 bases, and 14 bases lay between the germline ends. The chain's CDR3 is CASSSTGIYGYTF. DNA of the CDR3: TGTGCCAGTTCCTCAACAGGGATCTATGGCTACACCTTC.

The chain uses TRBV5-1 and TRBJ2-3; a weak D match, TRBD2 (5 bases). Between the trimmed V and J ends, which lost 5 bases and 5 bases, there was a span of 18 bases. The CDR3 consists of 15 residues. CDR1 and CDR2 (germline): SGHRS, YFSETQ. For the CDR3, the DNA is TGCGCCAGCAGGACCAGCGGACCCGAGCAAGATACGCAGTATTTT. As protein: CASRTSGPEQDTQYF. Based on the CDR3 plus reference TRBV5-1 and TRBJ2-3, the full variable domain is KAGVTQTPRYLIKTRGQQVTLSCSPISGHRSVSWYQQTPGQGLQFLFEYFSETQRNKGNFPGRFSGRQFSNSRSEMNVSTLELGDSALYLCASRTSGPEQDTQYFGPGTRLTVL.

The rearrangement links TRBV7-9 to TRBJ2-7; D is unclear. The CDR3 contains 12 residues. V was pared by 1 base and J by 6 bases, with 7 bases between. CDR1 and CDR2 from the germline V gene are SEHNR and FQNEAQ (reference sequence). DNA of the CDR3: TGTGCCAGCAGCTTAGGCGCTCTCGAGCAGTACTTC. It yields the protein CASSLGALEQYF.

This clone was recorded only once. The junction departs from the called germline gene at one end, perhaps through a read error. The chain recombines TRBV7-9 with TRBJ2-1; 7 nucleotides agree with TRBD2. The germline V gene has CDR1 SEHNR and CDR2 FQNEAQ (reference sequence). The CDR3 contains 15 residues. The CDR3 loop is CSSSPRLAVYNEQFF. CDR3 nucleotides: TGTTCCAGCAGCCCTCGACTAGCTGTCTACAATGAGCAGTTCTTC.

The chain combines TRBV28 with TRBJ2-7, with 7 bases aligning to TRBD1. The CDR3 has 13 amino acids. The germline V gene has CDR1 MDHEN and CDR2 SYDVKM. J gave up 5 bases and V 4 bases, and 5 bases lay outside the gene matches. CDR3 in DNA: TGTGCCAGCAGTTACCAGGGGGTAGACGAGCAGTACTTC. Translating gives CASSYQGVDEQYF.

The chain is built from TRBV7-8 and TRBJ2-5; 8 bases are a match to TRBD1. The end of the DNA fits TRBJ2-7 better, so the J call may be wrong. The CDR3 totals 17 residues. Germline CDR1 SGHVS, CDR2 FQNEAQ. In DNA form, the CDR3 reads TGTGCCAGCAGCTACCCAGTGGGACAGGTCGATACCTACGAGCAGTACTTC. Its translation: CASSYPVGQVDTYEQYF.

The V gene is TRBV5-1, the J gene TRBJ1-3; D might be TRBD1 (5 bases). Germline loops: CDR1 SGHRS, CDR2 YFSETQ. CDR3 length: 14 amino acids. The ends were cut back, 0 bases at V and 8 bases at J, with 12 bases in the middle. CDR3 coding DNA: TGCGCCAGCAGCTTGGCAACAGGCGGGGACACCATATATTTT. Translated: CASSLATGGDTIYF.

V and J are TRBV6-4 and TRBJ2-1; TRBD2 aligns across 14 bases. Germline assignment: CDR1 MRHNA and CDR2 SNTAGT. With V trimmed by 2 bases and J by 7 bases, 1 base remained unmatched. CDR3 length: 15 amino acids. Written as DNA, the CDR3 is TGTGCCAGCAGTGACAGGACTAGCGGGAGGAATGAGCAGTTCTTC. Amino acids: CASSDRTSGRNEQFF.

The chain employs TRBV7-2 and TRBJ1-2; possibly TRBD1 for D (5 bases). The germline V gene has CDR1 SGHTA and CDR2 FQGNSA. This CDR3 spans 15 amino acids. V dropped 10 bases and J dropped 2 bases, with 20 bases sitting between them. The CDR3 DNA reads TGTGCCACTGGACCCTATTCGGGGGGAAACTATGGCTACACCTTC. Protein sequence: CATGPYSGGNYGYTF.

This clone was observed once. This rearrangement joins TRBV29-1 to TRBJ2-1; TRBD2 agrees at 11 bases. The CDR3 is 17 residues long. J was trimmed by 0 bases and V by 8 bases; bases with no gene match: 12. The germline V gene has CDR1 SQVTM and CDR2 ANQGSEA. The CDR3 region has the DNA TGCAGCTTCGGGACTAGCGGAACTATTAGCTCCTACAATGAGCAGTTCTTC. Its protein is CSFGTSGTISSYNEQFF.

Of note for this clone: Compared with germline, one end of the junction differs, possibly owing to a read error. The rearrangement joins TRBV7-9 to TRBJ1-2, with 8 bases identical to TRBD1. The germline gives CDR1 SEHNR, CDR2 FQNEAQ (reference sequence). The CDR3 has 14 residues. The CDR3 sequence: CSSRSTGVLYGYTF. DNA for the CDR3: TGTTCCAGCAGGTCGACAGGGGTCCTCTATGGCTACACCTTC.

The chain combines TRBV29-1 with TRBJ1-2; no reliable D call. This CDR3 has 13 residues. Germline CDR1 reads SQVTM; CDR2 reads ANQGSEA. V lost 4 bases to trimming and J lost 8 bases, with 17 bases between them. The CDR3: CSVGSNDRVGYTF. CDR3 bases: TGCAGCGTTGGGTCGAATGACCGGGTGGGCTACACCTTC.

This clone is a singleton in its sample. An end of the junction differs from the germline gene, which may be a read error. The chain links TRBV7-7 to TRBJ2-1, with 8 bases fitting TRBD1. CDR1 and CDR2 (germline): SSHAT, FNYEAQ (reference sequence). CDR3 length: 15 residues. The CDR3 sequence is CASSPGQGSYNEQFF. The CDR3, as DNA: TGTGCTAGCAGCCCAGGACAGGGTTCGTACAATGAGCAGTTCTTC.

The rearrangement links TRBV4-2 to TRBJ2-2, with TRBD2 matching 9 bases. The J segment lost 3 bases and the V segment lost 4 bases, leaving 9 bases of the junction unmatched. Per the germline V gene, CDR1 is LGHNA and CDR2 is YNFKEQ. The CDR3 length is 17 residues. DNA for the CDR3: TGTGCCAGCAGCCCCCGGGGGCGACTAGCGGACACCGGGGAGCTGTTTTTT. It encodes CASSPRGRLADTGELFF.

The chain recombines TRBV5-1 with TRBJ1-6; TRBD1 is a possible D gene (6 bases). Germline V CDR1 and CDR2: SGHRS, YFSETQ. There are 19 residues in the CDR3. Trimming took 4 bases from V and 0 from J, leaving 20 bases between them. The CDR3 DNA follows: TGCGCCAGCAGCAAGACAGGTCTGTCGGGAAGCTCCTATAATTCACCCCTCCACTTT. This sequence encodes CASSKTGLSGSSYNSPLHF.

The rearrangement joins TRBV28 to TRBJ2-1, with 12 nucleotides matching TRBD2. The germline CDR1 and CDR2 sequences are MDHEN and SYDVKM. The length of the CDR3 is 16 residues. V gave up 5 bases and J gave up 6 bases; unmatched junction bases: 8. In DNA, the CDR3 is TGTGCCAGCAGTGCGTCCGGGACTAGCGGGCGCAATGAGCAGTTCTTC. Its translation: CASSASGTSGRNEQFF.

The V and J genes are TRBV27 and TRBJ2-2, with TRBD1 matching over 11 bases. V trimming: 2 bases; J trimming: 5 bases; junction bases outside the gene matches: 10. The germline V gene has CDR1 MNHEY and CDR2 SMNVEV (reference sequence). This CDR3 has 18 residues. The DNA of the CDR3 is TGTGCCAGCAGTTTAGCGTACTGGGACAGGGGGGGGACCGGGGAGCTGTTTTTT. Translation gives CASSLAYWDRGGTGELFF.

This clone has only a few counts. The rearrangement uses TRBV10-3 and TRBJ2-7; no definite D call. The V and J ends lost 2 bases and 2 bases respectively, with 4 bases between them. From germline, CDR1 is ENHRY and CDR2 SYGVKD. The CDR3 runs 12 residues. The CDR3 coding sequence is TGTGCCATCAGTGAGCTTCCCTACGAGCAGTACTTC. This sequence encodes CAISELPYEQYF.

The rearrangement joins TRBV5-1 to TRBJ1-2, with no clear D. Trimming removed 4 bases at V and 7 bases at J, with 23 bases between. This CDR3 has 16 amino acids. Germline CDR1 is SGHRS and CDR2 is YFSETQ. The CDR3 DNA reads TGCGCCAGCAGCCCACTCGGGTCCTCGAATCGTCGTGGCTACACCTTC. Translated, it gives CASSPLGSSNRRGYTF.

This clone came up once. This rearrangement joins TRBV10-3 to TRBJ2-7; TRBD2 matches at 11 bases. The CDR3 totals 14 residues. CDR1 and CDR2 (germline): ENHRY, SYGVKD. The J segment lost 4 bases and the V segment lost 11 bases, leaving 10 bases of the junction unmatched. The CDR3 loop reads CAVSPGLAEYEQYF. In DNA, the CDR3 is TGTGCCGTCTCACCGGGACTAGCGGAATACGAGCAGTACTTC.

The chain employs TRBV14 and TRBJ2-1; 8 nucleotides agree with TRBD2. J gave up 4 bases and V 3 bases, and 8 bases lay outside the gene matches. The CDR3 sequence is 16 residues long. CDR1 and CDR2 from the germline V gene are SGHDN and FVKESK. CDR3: CASSQYPREVYNEQFF. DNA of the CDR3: TGTGCCAGCAGCCAGTATCCGCGGGAGGTATACAATGAGCAGTTCTTC.

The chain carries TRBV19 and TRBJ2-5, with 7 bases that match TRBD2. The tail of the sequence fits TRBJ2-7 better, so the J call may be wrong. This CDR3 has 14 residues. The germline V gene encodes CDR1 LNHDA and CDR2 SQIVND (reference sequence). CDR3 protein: CASSREGRGYEQYF. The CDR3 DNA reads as TGTGCCAGTAGTAGGGAGGGACGTGGCTACGAGCAGTACTTC.

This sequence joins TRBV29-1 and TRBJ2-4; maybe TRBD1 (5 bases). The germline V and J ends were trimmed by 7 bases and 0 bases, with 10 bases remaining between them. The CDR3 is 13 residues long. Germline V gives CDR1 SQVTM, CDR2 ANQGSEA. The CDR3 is CSALTVAKNIQYF. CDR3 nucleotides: TGCAGCGCTCTGACAGTAGCCAAAAACATTCAGTACTTC.

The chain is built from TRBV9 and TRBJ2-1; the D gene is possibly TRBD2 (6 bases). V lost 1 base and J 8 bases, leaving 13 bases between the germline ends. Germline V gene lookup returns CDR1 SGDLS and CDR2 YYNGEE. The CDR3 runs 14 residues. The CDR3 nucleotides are TGTGCCAGCAGCGTAAACGGGGGTTTGGATGAGCAGTTCTTC. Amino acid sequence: CASSVNGGLDEQFF. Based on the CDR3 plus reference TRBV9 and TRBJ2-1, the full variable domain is DSGVTQTPKHLITATGQRVTLRCSPRSGDLSVYWYQQSLDQGLQFLIQYYNGEERAKGNILERFSAQQFPDLHSELNLSSLELGDSALYFCASSVNGGLDEQFFGPGTRLTVL.

Here the CDR3 DNA reads TGCAGCGTTGGGGACAGGGGTGGAGGCTACACCTTC. It is translated as CSVGDRGGGYTF. V gene TRBV29-1 combines with J gene TRBJ1-2; TRBD1 matches at 10 bases. This CDR3 has 12 residues. With V trimmed by 4 bases and J by 8 bases, 4 bases remained unmatched. From germline, CDR1 is SQVTM and CDR2 ANQGSEA.

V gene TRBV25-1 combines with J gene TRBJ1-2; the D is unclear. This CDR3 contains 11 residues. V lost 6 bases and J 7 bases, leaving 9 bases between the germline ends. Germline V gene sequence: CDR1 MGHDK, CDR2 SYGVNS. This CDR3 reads CASSHRGGYTF. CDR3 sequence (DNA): TGTGCCAGCAGCCACCGGGGTGGCTACACCTTC.